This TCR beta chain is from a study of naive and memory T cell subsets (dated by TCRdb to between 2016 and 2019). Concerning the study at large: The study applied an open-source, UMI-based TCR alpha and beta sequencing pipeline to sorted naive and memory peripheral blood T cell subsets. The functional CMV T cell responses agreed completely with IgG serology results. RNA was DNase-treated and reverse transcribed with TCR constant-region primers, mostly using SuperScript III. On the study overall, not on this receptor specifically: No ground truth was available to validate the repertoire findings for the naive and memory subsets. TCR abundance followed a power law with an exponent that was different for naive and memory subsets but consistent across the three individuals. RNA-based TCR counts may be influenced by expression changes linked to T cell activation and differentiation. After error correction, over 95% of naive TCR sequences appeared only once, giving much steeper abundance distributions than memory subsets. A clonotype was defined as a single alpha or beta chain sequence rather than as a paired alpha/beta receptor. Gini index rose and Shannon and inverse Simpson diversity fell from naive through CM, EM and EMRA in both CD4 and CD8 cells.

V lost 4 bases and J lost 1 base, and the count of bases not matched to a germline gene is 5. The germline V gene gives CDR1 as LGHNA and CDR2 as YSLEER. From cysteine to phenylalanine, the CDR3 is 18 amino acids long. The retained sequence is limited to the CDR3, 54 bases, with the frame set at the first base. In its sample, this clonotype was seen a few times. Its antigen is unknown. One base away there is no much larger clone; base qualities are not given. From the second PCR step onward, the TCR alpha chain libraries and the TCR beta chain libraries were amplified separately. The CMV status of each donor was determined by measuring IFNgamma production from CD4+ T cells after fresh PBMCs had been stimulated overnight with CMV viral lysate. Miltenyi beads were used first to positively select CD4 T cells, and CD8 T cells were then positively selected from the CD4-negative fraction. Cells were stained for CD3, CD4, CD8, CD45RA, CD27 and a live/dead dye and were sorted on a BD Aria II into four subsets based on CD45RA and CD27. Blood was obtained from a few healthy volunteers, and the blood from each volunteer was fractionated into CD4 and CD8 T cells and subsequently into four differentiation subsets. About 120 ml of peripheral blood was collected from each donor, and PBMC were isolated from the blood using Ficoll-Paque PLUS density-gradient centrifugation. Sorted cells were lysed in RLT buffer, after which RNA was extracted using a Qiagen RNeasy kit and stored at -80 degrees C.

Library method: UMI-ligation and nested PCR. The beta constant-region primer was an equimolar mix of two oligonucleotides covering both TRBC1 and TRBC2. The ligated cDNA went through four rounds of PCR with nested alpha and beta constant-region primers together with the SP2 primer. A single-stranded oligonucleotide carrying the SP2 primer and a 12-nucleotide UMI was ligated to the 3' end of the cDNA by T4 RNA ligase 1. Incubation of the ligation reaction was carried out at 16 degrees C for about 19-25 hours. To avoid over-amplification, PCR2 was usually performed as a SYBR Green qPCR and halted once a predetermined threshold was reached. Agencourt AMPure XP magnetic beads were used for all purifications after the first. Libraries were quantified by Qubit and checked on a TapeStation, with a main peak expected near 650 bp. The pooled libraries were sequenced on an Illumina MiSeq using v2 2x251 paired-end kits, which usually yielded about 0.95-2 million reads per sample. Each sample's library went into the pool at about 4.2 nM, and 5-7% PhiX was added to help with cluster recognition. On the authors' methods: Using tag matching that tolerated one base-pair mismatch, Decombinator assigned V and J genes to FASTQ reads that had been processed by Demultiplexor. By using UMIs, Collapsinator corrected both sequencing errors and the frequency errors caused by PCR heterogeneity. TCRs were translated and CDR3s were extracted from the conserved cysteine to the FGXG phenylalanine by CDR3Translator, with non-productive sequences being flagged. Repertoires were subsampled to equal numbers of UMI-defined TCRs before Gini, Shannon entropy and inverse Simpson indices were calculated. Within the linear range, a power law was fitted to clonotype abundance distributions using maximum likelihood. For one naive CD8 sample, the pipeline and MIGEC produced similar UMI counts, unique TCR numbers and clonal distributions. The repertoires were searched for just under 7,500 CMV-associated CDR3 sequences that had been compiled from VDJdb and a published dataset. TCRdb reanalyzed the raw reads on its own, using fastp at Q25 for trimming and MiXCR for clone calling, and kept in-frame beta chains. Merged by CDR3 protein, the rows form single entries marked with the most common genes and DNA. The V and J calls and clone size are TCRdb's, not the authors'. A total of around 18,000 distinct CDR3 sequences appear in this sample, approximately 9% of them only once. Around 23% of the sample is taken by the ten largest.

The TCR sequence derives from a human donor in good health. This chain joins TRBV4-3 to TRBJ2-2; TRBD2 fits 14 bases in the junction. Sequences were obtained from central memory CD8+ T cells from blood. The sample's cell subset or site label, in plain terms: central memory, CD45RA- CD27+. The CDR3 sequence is CASSLGLAGGGNTGELFF. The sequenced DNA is TGCGCCAGCAGCCTTGGACTAGCGGGAGGAGGGAACACCGGGGAGCTGTTTTTT.